This T cell receptor beta chain derives from a study of blood T cell repertoires in COVID-19. Looking at the study overall: The analysed material was cDNA or gDNA that came from T cells, B-cell-depleted T cells, or PBMCs.

CDR3 size: 15 residues. V shed 5 bases and J 6 bases; nucleotides not matched to a gene: 10. Germline values: CDR1 LGHNA, CDR2 YSLEER. Original methodology: Estimation of nucleated cell counts was performed using reference gene primer amplification. Produced via immunoSEQ multiplex PCR; TCRdb's table is partial and in-frame only. The V and J calls and the clone size are those of that table, but D and trimming were determined from the DNA. The sample shows roughly 260,000 clones, more than 65% of them seen only once. Sequenced input: peripheral blood. This rearrangement joins TRBV4-3 to TRBJ2-7; 10 bases fit TRBD1. This TCR was recovered from a woman younger than 35 with acute or convalescent COVID-19. In nucleotides, the CDR3 is TGCGCCAGCAGCTTCGGGACAGGGGTTTATGCCGAGCAGTACTTC. It yields the protein CASSFGTGVYAEQYF.